This TCR beta chain was sequenced in a study of blood T cells in healthy people across ages. Study observations and caveats: Donor CMV status, an unknown factor, possibly confounded changes in expanded clonotypes. With age, beta diversity per million T cells declined roughly linearly, significantly by about 40.

The second PCR ran about 6 to 11 cycles with a sample-barcoded 5' primer and J-beta primers. Carrying 12 random nucleotides, a template-switch adaptor labeled each individual cDNA molecule. TCRdb reanalysed the 5' RACE reads using MiXCR and keeps one entry per CDR3 protein. The profile shows some 1.7 million distinct CDR3 sequences, about 28% of them singletons. This clonotype has a handful of counts. The target antigen is unknown. Sample: blood. This TCR came from a woman aged 25 to 39 in good health.

The CDR3: CASSPRTSGTSYNEQFF. CDR3 sequence (DNA): TGTGCCAGCAGCCCAAGGACTAGCGGGACCTCCTACAATGAGCAGTTCTTC. V usage is TRBV12-3 or TRBV12-4 and J usage is TRBJ2-1; 12 nucleotides align to TRBD2. The V and J ends lost 6 bases and 0 bases, in that order; junction bases with no gene match: 6. The CDR3 length is 17 residues.